A single sample gave rise to the 8 T cell receptor beta chains below, sequenced in a study of brain T cells in children with intractable seizures. Time point in this sample: blood from clinic visit 5 months post-surgery; TSC patient then seizure free. Here immunoSEQ multiplex PCR was the method, and the copy in TCRdb shows in-frame clones only, minus some. The table has about 320,000 clones, roughly 92% seen once; the top ten hold around 6%. This specimen consisted of peripheral blood, obtained more than 4 months after surgery. The receptors stem from a boy less than two years old with tuberous sclerosis and intractable seizures.

V gene TRBV19 combines with J gene TRBJ1-5; 9 nucleotides line up with TRBD1. CDR1 and CDR2 (germline): LNHDA, SQIVND (reference sequence). The V gene end was trimmed by 0 bases and the J gene end by 2 bases; junction bases not matched to a gene: 5. The CDR3 consists of 17 residues. DNA for the CDR3: TGTGCCAGTAGTATAGACGGGACAGGGTACGGCAATCAGCCCCAGCATTTT. This encodes CASSIDGTGYGNQPQHF.

J is TRBJ1-1 and V is TRBV28; 8 positions agree with TRBD1. The germline V gene encodes CDR1 MDHEN and CDR2 SYDVKM. This CDR3 is built from 16 residues. Germline trimming cut 6 bases from V and 0 bases from J; bases unmatched to any gene: 9. As DNA, the CDR3 is TGTGCCAGCAGCCAACCCAGGGGGCGTATGAACACTGAAGCTTTCTTT. Translated, it gives CASSQPRGRMNTEAFF.

This chain connects TRBV5-1 to TRBJ2-4, with 9 bases fitting TRBD1. This CDR3 contains 19 residues. Germline trimming cut 0 bases from V and 1 base from J; bases unmatched to any gene: 11. The germline CDR1 and CDR2 sequences are SGHRS and YFSETQ. CDR3 region: CASSLEPGTGLLAKNIQYF. The CDR3 nucleotides read TGCGCCAGCAGCTTGGAACCCGGGACAGGGCTATTGGCCAAAAACATTCAGTACTTC.

The chain is built from TRBV27 and TRBJ2-1; TRBD2 matches at 8 bases. Germline values: CDR1 MNHEY, CDR2 SMNVEV (reference sequence). CDR3 length: 20 residues. After removal of 0 bases from V and 8 bases from J, the junction contained 21 bases not matched to a gene. CDR3 region: CASSLSPAGLIAGPLDEQFF. The CDR3 DNA sequence: TGTGCCAGCAGTTTATCCCCTGCGGGGTTAATAGCGGGGCCTTTAGATGAGCAGTTCTTC.

In its sample, this clone was seen once. This rearrangement joins TRBV5-6 to TRBJ1-5; TRBD1 might be the D (5 bases). Germline V lookup: CDR1 SGHDT, CDR2 YYEEEE. The CDR3 runs 15 residues. V was shortened by 6 bases and J by 4 bases, with 17 bases between the two germline ends. This CDR3 reads CASTLSGTRNQPQHF. CDR3 sequence (DNA): TGTGCCAGCACCCTTTCCGGGACGCGAAATCAGCCCCAGCATTTT.

About this clone itself: One end of the junction fails to match germline, which may point to a read error. In DNA, the CDR3 is TGTGCTAGCAGCCGGGACAGAGACAATGAGCAGTTCTTC. Translating it yields CASSRDRDNEQFF. The V gene is TRBV7-7, the J gene TRBJ2-1, with 7 bases matching TRBD1. The germline V gene has CDR1 SSHAT and CDR2 FNYEAQ (reference sequence). The CDR3 is made up of 13 amino acids.

The chain links TRBV30 to TRBJ1-3; possible D gene TRBD1, 5 bases. The CDR3 is 11 residues long. The germline gives CDR1 GTSNPN, CDR2 SVGIG (reference sequence). The germline V and J ends were trimmed by 8 bases and 0 bases, with 5 bases remaining between them. CDR3 amino acids: CAQGSGNTIYF. In DNA, the CDR3 is TGTGCCCAGGGCTCTGGAAACACCATATATTTT.

The count of this clone is one. The V call is TRBV11-3, the J call TRBJ1-1; D is undetermined. The CDR3 length is 11 residues. V lost 1 base and J lost 11, with 8 bases in between. CDR1 and CDR2 from the germline V gene are SGHNT and YENEEA. CDR3 protein: CASSLGWEAFF. The CDR3 DNA sequence: TGTGCCAGCAGCTTAGGTTGGGAGGCTTTCTTT.